This T cell receptor beta chain was observed in a study of T cell responses to AZD1222 COVID-19 vaccine. Produced via immunoSEQ multiplex PCR; TCRdb's table is partial and in-frame only. This sample has about 96,000 clones, with over 75% found just once. Germline loops: CDR1 MNHNY, CDR2 SVGAGI (reference sequence). This CDR3 has 15 residues. The V gene lost 0 bases and the J gene lost 3 bases, with 11 bases spanning the gap. V gene TRBV6-6 combines with J gene TRBJ1-2; no reliable D call. This material consisted of peripheral blood, taken on day 0 of AZD1222 vaccination. The sequence was collected from an adult in good health. Here the CDR3 reads CASSYSKGEYYGYTF. The CDR3 region has the DNA TGTGCCAGCAGTTACTCGAAGGGAGAATACTATGGCTACACCTTC.